This T cell receptor beta chain originates from a study of beta chain features in type 1 diabetes. Study observations and caveats: Shortening of TCRB CDR3s, moderate but significant, appeared in all four CD4+ subsets of Type 1 diabetes patients.

Points on this clone: Its target is unknown.

This CDR3 contains 15 residues. V shed 10 bases and J 0 bases; nucleotides not matched to a gene: 8. Of the isolated RNA, all was reverse transcribed, and so the sequenced material was expressed TCRB transcripts. The data were produced by immunoSEQ multiplex PCR, yet TCRdb's version contains in-frame clones alone and is incomplete. In the table there are around 130,000 clones, around 17% of which are singletons. This sequence was found in a man under 40 with type 1 diabetes. Sample: central memory CD4+ T cells from blood. This chain connects TRBV23-1 to TRBJ2-5, with 10 bases fitting TRBD1. TRBV23-1 is designated an ORF whose function remains uncertain. The CDR3 region has the DNA TGCGCCACCCACCCGGGACAGGGGTACCAAGAGACCCAGTACTTC. Protein product: CATHPGQGYQETQYF.